This T cell receptor (beta chain) was recovered during a study of cytomegalovirus exposure and HLA in healthy donors (dated by TCRdb to 2016 to 2017). Context from the whole study: An earlier analysis of roughly 500 of the donors reported roughly 300 Gb of sequence data and 120 million or so unique TCR beta sequences from roughly 200 million T cells. An earlier analysis of fewer than 700 of the donors applied high-throughput TCR beta sequencing to assess whether each TCR beta V gene segment acted as functional or pseudogenic. The study used immunosequencing to profile the T cell repertoires of several hundred subjects and linked those repertoires to cytomegalovirus serostatus. HLA typing included class I and class II loci at four-digit resolution. Among some 400 genotyped donors of the cohort, an average of around 240,000 unique TCR beta nucleotide sequences were sequenced per donor, 15% to 20% of them non-productive. In a later analysis, previously published TCR beta repertoires from some 640 donors were re-analyzed and high-resolution HLA genotyping was added so that TCR occurrence patterns could be studied. All discovery cohort repertoires had been generated on a single sequencing platform. To predict cytomegalovirus infection status, the study brought together high-throughput TCR immunosequencing, statistical association of individual TCRs with disease status, and machine learning. An early release that covered more than 550 HLA-typed donors contained 300 to 350 gigabases of sequencing data and some 87 million unique TCR sequences. Donor age, sex, ethnicity and CMV serostatus were compiled together with the repertoire data. In addition to the first cohort of hundreds of subjects, a separate validation cohort of approximately 130 different subjects was used. Several DR-DQ haplotypes were handled as single units for association and clustering because linkage in the cohort was strong. The study aimed to test whether cataloging public T cell receptors could reveal signatures of past pathogen exposure. Of the roughly 390 genotyped donors, more than 75% were placed in the genetic ancestry cluster associated with self-reported Caucasian donors. Typing coverage differed by locus: A, B, C, DRB1 and DQB1 were typed in about 629-630 donors, DQA1 in 500 to 550, DPA1 in approximately 610, and DPB1 in 450 to 480. In the later analysis, no new phenotypic data were used to find candidate immune exposures; instead, reliance was placed on TCR beta sequences and their occurrence across donors. Genome-wide SNP genotypes for about 60% of the roughly 700 donors were used in a later genetic analysis, which treated that subset as a discovery cohort.

Libraries were built with the immunoSEQ multiplex PCR assay. For the multiplex PCR, a mixture combining 60 forward primers for TCR Vbeta segments and 13 reverse primers for TCR Jbeta segments was used. The CDR3 region of rearranged TCR beta genes was amplified from genomic DNA with a multiplex PCR assay. On the Illumina HiSeq System, the amplified TCR beta libraries were sequenced as 87-base-pair reads. Per the source publication's procedure: Across the 670 or so repertoires, a later analysis counted tens of millions of unique TCR beta chains, roughly 11 million of which were shared by at least two donors. To remove PCR and sequencing errors, raw reads were error-corrected and collapsed into unique sequences using a nearest-neighbor algorithm that merged closely related sequences. Alignment of CDR3 sequences to IMGT reference sequences was used to assign V, D and J gene segments. Each retained sequence needed at least a six-nucleotide match to both a V gene segment and a J gene segment. A rearrangement counted as productive if the CDR3 had no stop codons and remained in frame with V and J, and every other rearrangement counted as non-productive. CDR3 was defined by IMGT convention, running from the second conserved V-encoded cysteine to the conserved J-encoded phenylalanine. The earlier analysis of some 540 of the donors excluded any sequence lacking an unambiguous match to a single V gene segment. In an earlier analysis of 500 to 750 of the donors, V segments were called functional above 56.7% productive rearrangements and were called segregating when the between-donor standard deviation exceeded 5%. A statistical classification framework was built to diagnose cytomegalovirus status from the catalog of TCR beta chain sequences. A later analysis assigned V and J genes by comparing TCR nucleotide sequences with IMGT/GENE-DB human TR gene sequences. The TCRdist pipeline was used in a later analysis to assign CDR3 sequences and most-parsimonious VDJ recombination scenarios. In a later analysis, each TCR beta chain was defined by its CDR3 amino acid sequence together with its V-gene family, and reads lacking a unique V-gene family were excluded. In a later analysis, 500 to 650 highly shared, low-generation-probability nucleotide sequences were removed to address suspected cross-contamination and a sequencing artifact. In a later analysis, a clonal expansion index for each public chain was calculated from normalized within-repertoire ranks of inferred template counts. A later analysis computed generation probabilities with a VDJ recombination model fitted to out-of-frame rearrangements, and checked the results against IGoR. In a later analysis, TCR-TCR, TCR-HLA and TCR-CMV co-occurrence was scored with hypergeometric tests, and a repertoire-size bias correction was applied to TCR pairs. In a later analysis, false discovery rates were estimated by permuting HLA or CMV assignments 20 times. A later analysis grouped co-occurring TCRs with DBSCAN, adding TCRdist sequence similarity when clustering within HLA-allele-positive subsets. Repertoires with fewer than 30,000 or more than 120,000 public chains, plus five repertoires with anomalous nucleotide sharing, were excluded from co-occurrence clustering. TCRdb took over this immuneACCESS table, retaining in-frame rearrangements with V and J assigned. Such tables are incomplete; in checked studies, under half of the missing clones stem from an unresolved V gene, and the remainder is unexplained. Clone size and V and J calls were adopted from that table, with D and trimming inferred from the DNA. This sample holds approximately 83,000 clones; 80% were observed only once. The ten largest clonotypes hold around 2% of the sample.

Results and caveats for the whole study, not just this receptor: The cohort was sequenced for TCR beta chains only, and without alpha or paired-chain data the features that could be detected were limited. Correlated functional status among segregating V segments might be attributable to linkage disequilibrium, but an unknown experimental factor could not be ruled out. A total of 150 or so TCR beta chains were listed by the study as associated with cytomegalovirus. A later analysis found that HLA-associated TCR beta chains were more clonally expanded and had lower generation probabilities than equally common non-associated chains. A later analysis associated 15,000 or so TCR beta sequences with specific HLA alleles at a false discovery rate of 0.05. The only immune exposure information available for the cohort was CMV serostatus. In a later analysis, TCR association rates were found to vary across HLA loci, with the most associated TCRs seen for DRB1 alleles and the fewest for HLA-C alleles. In an earlier analysis of fewer than 750 of the donors, most TCR beta V segments were observed in productive rearrangements about 87% or about 30% of the time, broadly matching IMGT annotations. In a later genetic analysis, a missense DCLRE1C variant was associated with V-gene and J-gene trimming of TCR beta chains, and the association was replicated in an independent cohort. Sequencing depth was assumed to be roughly uniform across donors in the presence/absence analyses, though that assumption may not hold. A few of the identified cytomegalovirus-associated TCR beta chains were confirmed in vitro to be specific for cytomegalovirus antigens. The authors suggested that the approach could potentially be generalized to other disease states and immunological phenotypes. Several of the top co-occurrence clusters appeared to be linked to parvovirus B19, influenza, CMV and Epstein-Barr virus, according to a later analysis. A further reported finding was that TCR beta sequences accurately predicted the HLA-A and HLA-B alleles for most subjects in the first cohort. When HLA alleles, especially DR and DQ, strongly co-occurred, attributing TCR associations to individual alleles was difficult. In a later analysis, most CMV-associated TCR beta chains were found to appear HLA-restricted, with HLA associations seemingly driven largely by CMV exposure. A cluster of highly shared sequence variants was judged likely to represent a technical artifact of the sequencing pipeline. The 87-base-pair reads could not distinguish some IMGT-functional V segments, including TRBV6-2 and TRBV6-3, so those segments were excluded. Most TCR sequences were observed very rarely across donors, whereas some public TCRs were present in many individuals. Compared with the roughly 710-donor mean, donors in an Asian-associated ancestry cluster had fewer N-insertions in productive TCRs, according to a later genetic analysis. In both the original and validation cohorts, the classifier was reported to diagnose cytomegalovirus status with high specificity and sensitivity. Because HLA typing was unavailable for some donors at each locus, only the typed subset was used in association tests. Approximately 16 rarely observed V segments, including chromosome 9 orphons, were excluded from the earlier analysis of almost 600 of the donors because counts were too low.

The germline V gene sets CDR1 to KGHSH and CDR2 to LQKENI. Including the terminal cysteine and phenylalanine, the CDR3 comprises 16 residues. CDR3 DNA is the only sequence kept; it has 48 bases, read in frame from the first base. The V end loses 6 bases and the J end loses 0 bases, and a stretch of 17 bases separates them. The cohort was made up of several hundred healthy bone marrow donors. All cohort members were sampled while nominally healthy, although unrecorded immune exposures were likely present. The donor was CMV seronegative and was included in the group of around 320 seronegative cohort members. Every donor gave a peripheral blood sample, and the peripheral blood mononuclear cells from that sample were used for TCR beta sequencing. The Qiagen DNeasy Blood Extraction Kit was used to extract genomic DNA from the blood cell samples. As to this clone: Its recognized antigen is unknown. Qualities for individual bases were not recorded, and no much larger clone is one base off.

The receptor comes from a man aged 18 to 29 in good health and CMV-seronegative. The chain joins TRBV18 to TRBJ1-1, with the identity of the D gene unclear. The material sequenced was PBMCs. The DNA is as follows: TGTGCCAGCTCGTACTTTTCGAGCTCCATGAACACTGAAGCTTTCTTT. Translation gives CASSYFSSSMNTEAFF.